This T cell receptor (beta chain) was sequenced during a study of T cell responses to AZD1222 COVID-19 vaccine. The study, taken as a whole, reports: Dominant at 160-218 and 743-854, vaccine-associated CD4 TCRs also spanned spike. Among the donors, most were white British and more were female, and clonal diversity was possibly underestimated.

This clone has a single count. The antigen remains unidentified. Data came from immunoSEQ multiplex PCR; TCRdb stores just in-frame clones and leaves some out. The sample records roughly 100,000 clones, about nine tenths being singletons. The CDR3 runs to 15 residues. V shed 0 bases and J 4 bases; nucleotides not matched to a gene: 4. The germline V gene encodes CDR1 SGHNT and CDR2 YYREEE (reference sequence). Sequenced material: peripheral blood, taken on day 0 of AZD1222 vaccination. The chain joins TRBV5-4 to TRBJ1-5; TRBD1 aligns across 7 bases. The clonotype comes from an adult in good health. CDR3 in amino acids: CASSLDPGQNQPQHF. The CDR3, as DNA: TGTGCCAGCAGCTTGGATCCGGGACAGAATCAGCCCCAGCATTTT.